This TCR beta chain was profiled in a study of identical twins. Findings and limits, study-wide: Conclusions rested on cross-sectional statistics rather than following the same donors. There was an excess of low generation probability in the out-of-frame alpha sequences that twins shared.

CDR1 is SNHLY, CDR2 FYNNEI, per germline. J was trimmed by 6 bases and V by 6 bases; bases with no gene match: 8. This CDR3 is 15 amino acids long. This clonotype was counted at least ten times. Its antigen remains unidentified. With template switching, a universal primer site was added, and the cDNA carried unique molecular identifiers. TCRdb recomputed calls from the 5' RACE reads with MiXCR, one row per CDR3 protein. There are hundreds of thousands of distinct CDR3 sequences in the sample; 8% to 9% occur only once, and 2% to 2.5% lies in the top ten. These data were also reused for a study on yellow fever vaccine responses in identical twins.

This chain connects TRBV2 to TRBJ2-2; TRBD1 agrees at 9 bases. The sequence came from a woman aged 18-29 years in good health. Sequenced sample: memory (CD45RO+) T cells sorted from blood. The CDR3 protein is CASSEDRGYPGELFF. Written as DNA, the CDR3 is TGTGCCAGCAGCGAGGACAGGGGATACCCCGGGGAGCTGTTTTTT.